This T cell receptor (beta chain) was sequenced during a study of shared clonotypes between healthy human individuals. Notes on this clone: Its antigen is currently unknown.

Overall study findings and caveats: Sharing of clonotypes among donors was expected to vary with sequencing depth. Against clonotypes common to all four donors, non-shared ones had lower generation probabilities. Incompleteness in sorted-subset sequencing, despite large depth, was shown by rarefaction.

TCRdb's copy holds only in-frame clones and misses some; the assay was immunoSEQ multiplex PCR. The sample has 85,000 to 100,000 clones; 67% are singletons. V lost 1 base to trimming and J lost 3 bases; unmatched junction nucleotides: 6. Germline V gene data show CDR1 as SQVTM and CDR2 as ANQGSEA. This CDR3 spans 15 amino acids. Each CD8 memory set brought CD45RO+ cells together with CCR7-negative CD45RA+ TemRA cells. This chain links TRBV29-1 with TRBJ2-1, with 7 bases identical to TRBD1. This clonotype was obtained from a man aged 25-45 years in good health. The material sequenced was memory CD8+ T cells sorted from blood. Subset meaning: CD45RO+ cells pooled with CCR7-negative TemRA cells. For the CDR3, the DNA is TGCAGCGTTGAAGTTACAGGGGCCAACTACAATGAGCAGTTCTTC. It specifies CSVEVTGANYNEQFF.